Shown below are 11 T cell receptor beta chains from a single sample sequenced in a study of T cell repertoires in cytomegalovirus infection. Their antigens remain unidentified. MiXCR, applied by TCRdb to the reads, yields one record per CDR3 protein. The table includes 50,000 or so distinct CDR3 sequences, around 18% detected once. The starting material was CD8+ T cells from cultured PBMCs, obtained from culture after CMV antigen stimulation. The source is a human donor in good health (CMV status not recorded). Some clones in this sample may be carry-over from other donors' samples.

The chain combines TRBV7-2 with TRBJ2-7, with 7 bases identical to TRBD2. This CDR3 region has 15 residues. Losses at the gene ends were 5 bases for V and 0 bases for J; bases not matched to a gene: 7. CDR1 and CDR2 from the germline V gene are SGHTA and FQGNSA. The CDR3 bases are TGTGCCAGCAGCGCCGTCGGGGGGAGCTCCTACGAGCAGTACTTC. It is translated as CASSAVGGSSYEQYF.

The V gene is TRBV24-1, the J gene TRBJ2-3, with TRBD2 matching over 7 bases. V shed 9 bases, J shed 0 bases, and the junction held 5 bases outside the gene matches. Germline CDR1 is KGHDR and CDR2 is SFDVKD. The CDR3 contains 14 residues. The CDR3 spells CATGGAGSTDTQYF. In DNA form, the CDR3 reads TGTGCCACCGGAGGAGCGGGAAGCACAGATACGCAGTATTTT.

This chain joins TRBV6-1 and TRBJ2-3, with D perhaps matching TRBD1 (6 bases). V was trimmed by 6 bases and J by 2 bases, leaving 15 bases between them. This CDR3 has 15 residues. Germline CDR1 is MNHNS and CDR2 is SASEGT. The DNA for the CDR3 is TGTGCCAGCAGGTCTGAAAGGGACAACACAGATACGCAGTATTTT. Its translation: CASRSERDNTDTQYF.

This clonotype has only a few counts. This sequence joins TRBV7-2 and TRBJ2-7, with 9 bases that match TRBD1. The trim removed 3 bases at V and 7 bases at J, leaving 4 bases unmatched. CDR3 length equals 13 residues. Germline values: CDR1 SGHTA, CDR2 FQGNSA. The CDR3 loop is CASSFGTGREQYF. The CDR3, as DNA: TGTGCCAGCAGCTTTGGGACAGGGCGAGAGCAGTACTTC.

This clonotype has only a few counts. This chain joins TRBV11-2 and TRBJ2-1, with 9 bases identical to TRBD1. V dropped 5 bases and J dropped 8; count of bases not matched to a gene: 10. From germline, CDR1 is SGHAT and CDR2 FQNNGV. This CDR3 has 15 residues. CDR3 loop: CASSQNRGRGDEQFF. CDR3 coding DNA: TGTGCCAGCAGCCAGAACAGGGGGCGCGGGGATGAGCAGTTCTTC.

The CDR3 bases are TGTGCCAGTAATAGCAGGGGACATCAAGAGACCCAGTACTTC. It yields the protein CASNSRGHQETQYF. The chain recombines TRBV19 with TRBJ2-5; possibly TRBD1 for D (6 bases). Trimming cost V 7 bases and J 2 bases, with 14 bases left between them. The germline CDR1 and CDR2 sequences are LNHDA and SQIVND (reference sequence). This CDR3 has 14 residues.

The chain joins TRBV6-6 to TRBJ1-5, with D unclear. The germline gives CDR1 MNHNY, CDR2 SVGAGI (reference sequence). CDR3 length: 12 amino acids. This CDR3 reads CAEGQVNQPQHF. CDR3 in DNA: TGTGCAGAAGGGCAGGTCAATCAGCCCCAGCATTTT.

The V call is TRBV7-2, the J call TRBJ2-1; TRBD2 matches at 7 bases. CDR1 and CDR2 from the germline V gene are SGHTA and FQGNSA. The V segment lost 5 bases and the J segment 6 bases; nucleotides outside the gene matches: 7. The CDR3 length is 14 residues. CDR3 sequence reads: CASSSRDYFNEQFF. DNA for the CDR3: TGTGCCAGCAGCAGCCGGGACTACTTCAATGAGCAGTTCTTC.

The chain combines TRBV27 with TRBJ1-3, with D possibly being TRBD1 (6 bases). CDR3 length equals 15 residues. V lost 5 bases and J 2 bases, leaving 13 bases between the germline ends. CDR1 and CDR2 from the germline V gene are MNHEY and SMNVEV (reference sequence). The CDR3 loop is CASSPQGYPGNTIYF. In nucleotides, the CDR3 is TGTGCCAGCAGTCCACAGGGTTATCCTGGAAACACCATATATTTT.

The V call is TRBV19, the J call TRBJ2-7, with 7 nucleotides matching TRBD2. The CDR3 loop spans 14 amino acids. V trimming: 6 bases; J trimming: 0 bases; junction bases outside the gene matches: 5. Germline assignment: CDR1 LNHDA and CDR2 SQIVND (reference sequence). The DNA for the CDR3 is TGTGCCAGTAGCCCTGGACTAGGCTCCTACGAGCAGTACTTC. Its translation is CASSPGLGSYEQYF.

The chain joins TRBV6-1 to TRBJ2-2; either TRBD1 or TRBD2 may fit D (5 bases each). The CDR3 covers 16 residues. CDR1 MNHNS and CDR2 SASEGT come from the germline V gene. Trimming cost V 2 bases and J 1 base, with 11 bases left between them. Here the CDR3 reads CASSESGRLNTGELFF. The CDR3 coding sequence is TGTGCCAGCAGTGAATCGGGACGGCTGAACACCGGGGAGCTGTTTTTT.